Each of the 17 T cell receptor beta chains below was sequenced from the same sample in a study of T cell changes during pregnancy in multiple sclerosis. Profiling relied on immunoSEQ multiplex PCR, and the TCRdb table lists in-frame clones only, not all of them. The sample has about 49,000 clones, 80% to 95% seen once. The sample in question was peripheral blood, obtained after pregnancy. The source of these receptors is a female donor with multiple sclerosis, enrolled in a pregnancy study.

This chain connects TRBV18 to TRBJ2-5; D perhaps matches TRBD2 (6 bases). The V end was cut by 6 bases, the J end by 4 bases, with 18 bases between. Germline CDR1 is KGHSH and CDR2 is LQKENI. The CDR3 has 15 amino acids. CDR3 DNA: TGTGCCAGCTCGCCCGGGGACTTCTGGCCAGAGACCCAGTACTTC. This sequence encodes CASSPGDFWPETQYF. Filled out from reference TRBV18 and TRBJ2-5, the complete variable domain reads NAGVMQNPRHLVRRRGQEARLRCSPMKGHSHVYWYRQLPEEGLKFMVYLQKENIIDESGMPKERFSAEFPKEGPSILRIQQVVRGDSAAYFCASSPGDFWPETQYFGPGTRLLVL.

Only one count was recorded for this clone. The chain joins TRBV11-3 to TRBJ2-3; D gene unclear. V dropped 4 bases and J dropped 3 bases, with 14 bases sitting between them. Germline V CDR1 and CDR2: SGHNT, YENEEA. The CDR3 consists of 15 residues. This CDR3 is CASSSSETSTDTQYF. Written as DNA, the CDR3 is TGTGCCAGCAGCTCGAGCGAGACCAGTACAGATACGCAGTATTTT.

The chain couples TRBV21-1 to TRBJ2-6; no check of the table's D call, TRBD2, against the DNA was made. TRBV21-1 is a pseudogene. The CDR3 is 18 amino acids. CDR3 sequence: CASSKELRGPPGANVLTF. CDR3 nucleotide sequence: TGTGCCAGCAGCAAAGAATTGCGGGGGCCTCCGGGGGCCAACGTCCTGACTTTC.

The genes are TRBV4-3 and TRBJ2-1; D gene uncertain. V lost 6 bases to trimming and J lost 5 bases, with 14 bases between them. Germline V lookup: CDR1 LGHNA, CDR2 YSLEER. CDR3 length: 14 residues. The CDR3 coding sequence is TGCGCCAGCAGTCAGCCTGACTTCAACAATGAGCAGTTCTTC. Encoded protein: CASSQPDFNNEQFF.

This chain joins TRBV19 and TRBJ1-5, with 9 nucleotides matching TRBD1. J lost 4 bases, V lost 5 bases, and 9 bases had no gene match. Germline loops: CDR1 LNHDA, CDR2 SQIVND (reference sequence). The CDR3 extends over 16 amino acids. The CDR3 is CASSGDRVGRNQPQHF. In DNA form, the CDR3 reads TGTGCCAGTAGTGGGGACAGGGTTGGGCGGAATCAGCCCCAGCATTTT.

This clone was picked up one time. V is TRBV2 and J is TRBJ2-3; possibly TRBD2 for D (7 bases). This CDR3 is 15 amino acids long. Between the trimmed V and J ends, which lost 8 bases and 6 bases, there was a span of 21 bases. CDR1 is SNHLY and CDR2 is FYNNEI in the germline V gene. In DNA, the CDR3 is TGTGCCAGCGGATGGGGGGGGGCCCCCTCGGATACGCAGTATTTT. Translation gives CASGWGGAPSDTQYF.

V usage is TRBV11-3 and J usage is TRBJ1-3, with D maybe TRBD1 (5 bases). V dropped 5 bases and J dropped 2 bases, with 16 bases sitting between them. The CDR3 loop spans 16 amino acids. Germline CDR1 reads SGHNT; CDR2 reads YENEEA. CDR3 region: CASSPGRGATGNTIYF. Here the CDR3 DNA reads TGTGCCAGCAGCCCAGGGCGGGGCGCGACTGGAAACACCATATATTTT.

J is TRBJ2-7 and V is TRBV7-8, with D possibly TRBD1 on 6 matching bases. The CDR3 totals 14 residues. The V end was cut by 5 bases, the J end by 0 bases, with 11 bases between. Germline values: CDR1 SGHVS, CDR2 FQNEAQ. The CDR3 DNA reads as TGTGCCAGCAGCCGCACAGGGCTCTCCTACGAGCAGTACTTC. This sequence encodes CASSRTGLSYEQYF.

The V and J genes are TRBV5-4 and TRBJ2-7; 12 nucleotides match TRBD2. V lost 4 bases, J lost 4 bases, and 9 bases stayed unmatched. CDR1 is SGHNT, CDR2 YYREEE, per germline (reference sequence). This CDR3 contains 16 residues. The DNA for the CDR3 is TGTGCCAGCAGCCGGACGACTAGCGGGGGTGCGTACGAGCAGTACTTC. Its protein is CASSRTTSGGAYEQYF.

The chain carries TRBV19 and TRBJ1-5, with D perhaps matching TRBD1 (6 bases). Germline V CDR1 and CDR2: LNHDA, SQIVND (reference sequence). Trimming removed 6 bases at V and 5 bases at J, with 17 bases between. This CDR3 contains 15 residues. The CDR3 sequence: CASRSIGSGDQPQHF. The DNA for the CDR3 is TGTGCCAGTAGGAGCATCGGGTCAGGGGATCAGCCCCAGCATTTT.

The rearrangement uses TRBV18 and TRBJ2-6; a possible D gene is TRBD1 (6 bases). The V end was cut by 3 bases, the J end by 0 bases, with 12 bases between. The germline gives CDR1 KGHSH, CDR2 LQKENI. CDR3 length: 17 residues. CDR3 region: CASSPRTGSSGANVLTF. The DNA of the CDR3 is TGTGCCAGCTCACCCAGAACAGGGAGCTCTGGGGCCAACGTCCTGACTTTC. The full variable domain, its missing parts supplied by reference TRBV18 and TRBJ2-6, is NAGVMQNPRHLVRRRGQEARLRCSPMKGHSHVYWYRQLPEEGLKFMVYLQKENIIDESGMPKERFSAEFPKEGPSILRIQQVVRGDSAAYFCASSPRTGSSGANVLTFGAGSRLTVL.

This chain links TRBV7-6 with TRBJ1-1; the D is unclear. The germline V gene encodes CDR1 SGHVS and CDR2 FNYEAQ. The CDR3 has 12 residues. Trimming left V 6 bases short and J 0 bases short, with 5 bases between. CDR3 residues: CASSRMNTEAFF. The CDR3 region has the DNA TGTGCCAGCAGTCGTATGAACACTGAAGCTTTCTTT.

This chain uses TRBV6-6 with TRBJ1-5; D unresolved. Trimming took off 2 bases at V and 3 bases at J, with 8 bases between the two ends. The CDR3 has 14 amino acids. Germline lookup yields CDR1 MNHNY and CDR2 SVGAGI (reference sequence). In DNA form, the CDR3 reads TGTGCCAGCAGTTACCCAGGAACCAATCAGCCCCAGCATTTT. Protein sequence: CASSYPGTNQPQHF.

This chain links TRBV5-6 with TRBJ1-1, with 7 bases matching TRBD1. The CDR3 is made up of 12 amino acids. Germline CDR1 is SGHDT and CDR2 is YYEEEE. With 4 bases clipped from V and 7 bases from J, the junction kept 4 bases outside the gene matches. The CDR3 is CASSPGTDEAFF. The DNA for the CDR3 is TGTGCCAGCAGCCCTGGGACAGATGAAGCTTTCTTT.

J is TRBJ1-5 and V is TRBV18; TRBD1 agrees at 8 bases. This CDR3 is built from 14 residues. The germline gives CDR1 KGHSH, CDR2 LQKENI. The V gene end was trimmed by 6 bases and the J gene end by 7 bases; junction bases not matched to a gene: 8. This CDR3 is CASSHDRGHQPQHF. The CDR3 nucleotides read TGTGCCAGCTCCCACGACAGGGGACACCAGCCCCAGCATTTT.

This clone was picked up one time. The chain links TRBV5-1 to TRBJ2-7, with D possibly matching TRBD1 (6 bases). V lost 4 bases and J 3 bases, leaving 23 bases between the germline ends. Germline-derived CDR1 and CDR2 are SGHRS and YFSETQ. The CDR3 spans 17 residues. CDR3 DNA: TGCGCCAGCAGCCCTTTGGGGGCGACTCTCGTAGGCTACGAGCAGTACTTC. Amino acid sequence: CASSPLGATLVGYEQYF.

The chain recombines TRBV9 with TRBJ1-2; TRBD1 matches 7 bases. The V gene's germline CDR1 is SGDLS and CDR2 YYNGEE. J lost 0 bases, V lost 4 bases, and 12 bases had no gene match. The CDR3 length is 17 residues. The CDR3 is CASSRGGQLFPNYGYTF. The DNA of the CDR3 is TGTGCCAGCAGCCGAGGGGGACAGCTATTTCCTAACTATGGCTACACCTTC.